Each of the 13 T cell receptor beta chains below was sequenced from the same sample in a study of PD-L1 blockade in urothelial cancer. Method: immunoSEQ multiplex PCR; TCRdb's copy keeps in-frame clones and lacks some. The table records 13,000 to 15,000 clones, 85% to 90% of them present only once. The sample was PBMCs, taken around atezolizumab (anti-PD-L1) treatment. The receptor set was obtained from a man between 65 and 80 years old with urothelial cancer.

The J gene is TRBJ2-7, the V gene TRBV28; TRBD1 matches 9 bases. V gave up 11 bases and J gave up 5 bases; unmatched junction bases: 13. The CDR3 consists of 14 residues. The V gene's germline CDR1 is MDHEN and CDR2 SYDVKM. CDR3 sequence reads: CAHTRGTGTHEQYF. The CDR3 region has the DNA TGTGCCCACACCCGCGGGACAGGGACCCACGAGCAGTACTTC.

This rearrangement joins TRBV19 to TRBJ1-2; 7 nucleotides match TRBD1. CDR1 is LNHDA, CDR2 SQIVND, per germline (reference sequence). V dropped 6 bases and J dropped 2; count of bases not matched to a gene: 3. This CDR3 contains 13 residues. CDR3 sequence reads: CASRETGNYGYTF. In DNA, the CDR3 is TGTGCCAGTAGGGAGACAGGGAACTATGGCTACACCTTC.

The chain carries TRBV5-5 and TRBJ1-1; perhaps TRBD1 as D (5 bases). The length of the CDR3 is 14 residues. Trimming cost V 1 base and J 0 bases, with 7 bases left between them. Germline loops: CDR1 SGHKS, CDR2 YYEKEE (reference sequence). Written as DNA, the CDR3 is TGTGCCAGCAGCTTGCAGGGCATGAACACTGAAGCTTTCTTT. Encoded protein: CASSLQGMNTEAFF.

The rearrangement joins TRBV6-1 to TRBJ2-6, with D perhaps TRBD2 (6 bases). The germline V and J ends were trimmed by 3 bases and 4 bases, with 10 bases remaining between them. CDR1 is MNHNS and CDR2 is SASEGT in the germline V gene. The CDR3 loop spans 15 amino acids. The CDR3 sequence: CASSDGGSGANVLTF. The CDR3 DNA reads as TGTGCCAGCAGTGACGGGGGATCCGGGGCCAACGTCCTGACTTTC.

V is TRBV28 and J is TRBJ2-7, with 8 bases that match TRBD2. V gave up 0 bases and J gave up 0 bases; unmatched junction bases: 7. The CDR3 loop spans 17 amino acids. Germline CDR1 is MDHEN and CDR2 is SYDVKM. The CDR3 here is CASSLWSGGENSYEQYF. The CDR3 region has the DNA TGTGCCAGCAGTTTATGGTCCGGGGGGGAGAACTCCTACGAGCAGTACTTC.

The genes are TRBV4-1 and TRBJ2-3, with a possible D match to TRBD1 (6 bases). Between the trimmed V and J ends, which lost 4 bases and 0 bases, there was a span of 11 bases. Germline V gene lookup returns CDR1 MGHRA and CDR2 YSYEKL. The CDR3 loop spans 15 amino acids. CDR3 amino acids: CASSLDQGSTDTQYF. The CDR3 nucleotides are TGCGCCAGCAGCCTCGATCAGGGGAGCACAGATACGCAGTATTTT.

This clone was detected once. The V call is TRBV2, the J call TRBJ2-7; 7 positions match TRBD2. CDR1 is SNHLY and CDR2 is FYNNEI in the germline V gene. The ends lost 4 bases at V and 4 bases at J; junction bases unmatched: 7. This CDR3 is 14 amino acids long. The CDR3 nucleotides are TGTGCCAGCAGTGTTGCAGGGAGGGGATACGAGCAGTACTTC. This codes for CASSVAGRGYEQYF.

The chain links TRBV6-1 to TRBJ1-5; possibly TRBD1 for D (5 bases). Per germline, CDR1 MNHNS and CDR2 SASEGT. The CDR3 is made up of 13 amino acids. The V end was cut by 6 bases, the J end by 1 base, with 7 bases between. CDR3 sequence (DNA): TGTGCCAGCAGGACAGCAAGCAATCAGCCCCAGCATTTT. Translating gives CASRTASNQPQHF.

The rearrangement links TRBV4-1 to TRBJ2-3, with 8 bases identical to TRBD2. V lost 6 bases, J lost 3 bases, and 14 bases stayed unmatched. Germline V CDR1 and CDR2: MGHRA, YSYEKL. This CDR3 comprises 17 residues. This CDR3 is CASSKTPGGPWTDTQYF. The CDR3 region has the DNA TGCGCCAGCAGTAAAACTCCGGGGGGGCCTTGGACAGATACGCAGTATTTT.

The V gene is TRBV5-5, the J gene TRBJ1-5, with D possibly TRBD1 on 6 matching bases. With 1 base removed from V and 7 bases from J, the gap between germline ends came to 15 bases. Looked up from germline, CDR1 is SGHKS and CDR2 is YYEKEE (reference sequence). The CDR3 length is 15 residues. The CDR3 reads CASSLLDRPGQPQHF. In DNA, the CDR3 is TGTGCCAGCAGCTTGTTGGACAGACCGGGGCAGCCCCAGCATTTT.

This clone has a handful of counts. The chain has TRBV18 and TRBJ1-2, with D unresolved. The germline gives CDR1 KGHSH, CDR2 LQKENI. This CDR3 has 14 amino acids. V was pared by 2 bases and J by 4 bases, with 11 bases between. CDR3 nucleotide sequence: TGTGCCAGCTCACCATTGGCTCAGGTCTATGGCTACACCTTC. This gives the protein CASSPLAQVYGYTF.

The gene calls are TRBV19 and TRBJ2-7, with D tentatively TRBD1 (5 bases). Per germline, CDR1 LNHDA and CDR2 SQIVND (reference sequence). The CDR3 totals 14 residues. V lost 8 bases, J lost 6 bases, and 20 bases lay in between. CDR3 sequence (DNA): TGTGCCAGTGGCCTTCAAGGGCAGGGTACCGAGCAGTACTTC. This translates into CASGLQGQGTEQYF.

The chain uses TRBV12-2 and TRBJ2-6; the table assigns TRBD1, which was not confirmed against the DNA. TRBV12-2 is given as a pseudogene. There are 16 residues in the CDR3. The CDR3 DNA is TGTGCAAGTCGCGTGACAGAACTGTCTGGGGCCAACGTCCTGACTTTC. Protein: CASRVTELSGANVLTF.